What follows are 27 T cell receptor beta chains derived from one specimen sequenced in a study of CD8 T cells in ankylosing spondylitis. TCRdb itself ran the 5' RACE reads through MiXCR, one entry per CDR3 protein. The sample shows under 170,000 distinct CDR3 sequences, around 42% of them seen only once. Sequencing was performed on synovial fluid, either unsorted or a sorted T cell fraction (not recorded which). The origin of the receptors is a male donor with ankylosing spondylitis.

This clonotype was seen many times. The chain joins TRBV15 to TRBJ2-7; D is unresolved. V lost 0 bases and J 3 bases, leaving 12 bases between the germline ends. The germline gives CDR1 LNHNV, CDR2 YYDKDF (reference sequence). The CDR3 length is 15 residues. CDR3 in amino acids: CATSRDPTTDYEQYF. The CDR3 region has the DNA TGTGCCACCAGCAGAGATCCCACCACAGACTACGAGCAGTACTTC.

The V and J genes are TRBV7-9 and TRBJ1-1; 10 bases map to TRBD1. The length of the CDR3 is 12 residues. V lost 8 bases, J lost 10 bases, and 7 bases stayed unmatched. Germline-derived CDR1 and CDR2 are SEHNR and FQNEAQ (reference sequence). Here the CDR3 DNA reads TGTGCCAGCGGTACCGGGACAGGGGCAGCTTTCTTT. Translating gives CASGTGTGAAFF. Variable domain in full (rest from reference TRBV7-9 and TRBJ1-1): DTGVSQNPRHKITKRGQNVTFRCDPISEHNRLYWYRQTLGQGPEFLTYFQNEAQLEKSRLLSDRFSAERPKGSFSTLEIQRTEQGDSAMYLCASGTGTGAAFFGQGTRLTVV.

This chain links TRBV4-1 with TRBJ1-1, with unresolved D. V lost 4 bases and J 8 bases, leaving 14 bases between the germline ends. The germline CDR1 and CDR2 sequences are MGHRA and YSYEKL. The CDR3 has 13 residues. DNA for the CDR3: TGCGCCAGCAGCCGGGGAGGGCCCTACGAAGCTTTCTTT. It codes for CASSRGGPYEAFF.

The chain recombines TRBV20-1 with TRBJ2-7, with D uncertain. The CDR3 runs to 12 residues. Per germline, CDR1 DFQATT and CDR2 SNEGSKA (reference sequence). V dropped 1 base and J dropped 3 bases, with 7 bases sitting between them. The CDR3 sequence is CSARARIYEQYF. The CDR3 coding sequence is TGCAGTGCTAGAGCCCGGATCTACGAGCAGTACTTC.

The V call is TRBV4-2, the J call TRBJ1-2, with D perhaps matching TRBD1 (6 bases). Germline CDR1 is LGHNA and CDR2 is YNFKEQ. V was cut by 1 base and J by 5 bases, with 20 bases left in between. The CDR3 is 17 amino acids. CDR3 coding DNA: TGTGCCAGCAGCCAAGTCGGTTCCGGACAGAATACTTATGGCTACACCTTC. This translates into CASSQVGSGQNTYGYTF.

The chain joins TRBV5-1 to TRBJ2-7; possibly TRBD1 or TRBD2 for D (6 bases each). The CDR3 spans 14 residues. The V gene lost 4 bases and the J gene lost 2 bases, with 13 bases spanning the gap. Per the germline V gene, CDR1 is SGHRS and CDR2 is YFSETQ. The CDR3 sequence: CASSLAGHTYEQYF. Written as DNA, the CDR3 is TGCGCCAGCAGCCTGGCGGGACACACCTACGAGCAGTACTTC.

This clonotype was counted many times. This chain connects TRBV21-1 to TRBJ2-2; TRBD2, the table's D call, lacks a check against the DNA. TRBV21-1 is a pseudogene. The CDR3 is made up of 16 amino acids. CDR3 nucleotides: TGTGCCAGCAGCAAAGAGGACCTCCCGGAAACCGGGGAGCTGTTTTTT. Protein product: CASSKEDLPETGELFF.

The gene calls are TRBV2 and TRBJ2-5; 7 bases match TRBD2. Germline V lookup: CDR1 SNHLY, CDR2 FYNNEI. The J segment lost 9 bases and the V segment lost 4 bases, leaving 2 bases of the junction unmatched. The CDR3 consists of 11 residues. The DNA of the CDR3 is TGTGCCAGCAGTGCCCGGGGGGCCCAGTACTTC. It codes for CASSARGAQYF.

The V call is TRBV12-3 or TRBV12-4, the J call TRBJ1-2; D is uncertain. The CDR3 sequence is 14 residues long. Trimming removed 4 bases at V and 2 bases at J, with 11 bases between. The CDR3 region has the DNA TGTGCCAGCAGTTCTTCAGGACTGAACTATGGCTACACCTTC. It specifies CASSSSGLNYGYTF.

The chain recombines TRBV27 with TRBJ1-2; D may be TRBD1 (5 bases). Germline V lookup: CDR1 MNHEY, CDR2 SMNVEV (reference sequence). V was shortened by 0 bases and J by 8 bases, with 13 bases between the two germline ends. This CDR3 region has 14 residues. CDR3 amino acids: CASSLSPGRVGYTF. The CDR3 DNA sequence: TGTGCCAGCAGTTTATCCCCAGGGCGCGTAGGCTACACCTTC.

The chain uses TRBV29-1 and TRBJ1-1, with D unresolved. Trimming pared 8 bases from V and 7 bases from J, leaving 14 bases between. The CDR3 is made up of 11 amino acids. From germline, CDR1 is SQVTM and CDR2 ANQGSEA. The CDR3 is CSYNRPFEAFF. CDR3 sequence (DNA): TGCAGCTACAACCGGCCCTTTGAAGCTTTCTTT.

Of note for this clonotype: The junction and the germline gene differ at one end; a read error may be behind it. The V gene is TRBV7-7, the J gene TRBJ2-1; D not resolved. The CDR3 contains 13 residues. The germline V gene encodes CDR1 SSHAT and CDR2 FNYEAQ (reference sequence). CDR3 nucleotide sequence: TGTGCTAGCAGCCCCCTTCCCTACAATGAGCAGTTCTTC. This codes for CASSPLPYNEQFF.

The CDR3 loop is CASSIHPWFSPLHF. The CDR3 bases are TGTGCCAGCAGCATCCACCCCTGGTTTTCACCCCTCCACTTT. The chain uses TRBV9 and TRBJ1-6; D gene uncertain. Trimming removed 4 bases at V and 9 bases at J, with 14 bases between. The CDR3 loop spans 14 amino acids. The germline gives CDR1 SGDLS, CDR2 YYNGEE.

CDR3: CASSYSEENTGELFF. The CDR3 bases are TGTGCCAGCAGTTACTCGGAGGAGAACACCGGGGAGCTGTTTTTT. This chain connects TRBV6-2 or TRBV6-3 to TRBJ2-2; D possibly corresponds to TRBD2 (5 bases). V lost 0 bases to trimming and J lost 1 base, with 6 bases between them. The V gene's germline CDR1 is MNHEY and CDR2 SVGEGT. This CDR3 spans 15 amino acids.

The chain joins TRBV28 to TRBJ2-1; D uncertain. The germline CDR1 and CDR2 sequences are MDHEN and SYDVKM. There are 14 residues in the CDR3. Trimming left V 4 bases short and J 7 bases short, with 14 bases between. CDR3 amino acids: CASSSYRVTNEQFF. CDR3 nucleotides: TGTGCCAGCAGTTCTTATCGGGTCACTAATGAGCAGTTCTTC.

This clonotype was picked up one time. This chain joins TRBV5-1 and TRBJ2-7; 9 bases fit TRBD2. V was clipped by 7 bases and J by 6 bases; unmatched bases: 14. Per the germline V gene, CDR1 is SGHRS and CDR2 is YFSETQ. This CDR3 is 15 amino acids long. This CDR3 is CASSGTSPGSREQYF. Here the CDR3 DNA reads TGCGCCAGCTCTGGGACTAGCCCCGGATCACGCGAGCAGTACTTC.

This clonotype was seen a few times. This rearrangement joins TRBV7-9 to TRBJ1-2; maybe TRBD1 (6 bases). Germline V gene data show CDR1 as SEHNR and CDR2 as FQNEAQ (reference sequence). V was trimmed by 5 bases and J by 4 bases, leaving 11 bases between them. There are 13 residues in the CDR3. CDR3 region: CASSLGQFYGYTF. The CDR3 bases are TGTGCCAGCAGCCTTGGACAGTTCTATGGCTACACCTTC.

This clonotype was found many times. The V and J genes are TRBV7-9 and TRBJ2-1, with 7 bases aligning to TRBD1. The CDR3 runs to 13 residues. The germline V gene encodes CDR1 SEHNR and CDR2 FQNEAQ (reference sequence). After removal of 8 bases from V and 2 bases from J, the junction contained 3 bases not matched to a gene. The DNA for the CDR3 is TGTGCCAGCTACAGGGGTCCCTACAATGAGCAGTTCTTC. Translation gives CASYRGPYNEQFF.

This clonotype was detected only a few times. V and J are TRBV9 and TRBJ2-1, with D uncertain. The CDR3 has 13 residues. V shed 4 bases and J shed 2 bases, with 7 bases lying between them. Germline lookup yields CDR1 SGDLS and CDR2 YYNGEE. The CDR3 loop is CASSSYPYNEQFF. CDR3 sequence (DNA): TGTGCCAGCAGCTCTTATCCCTACAATGAGCAGTTCTTC.

The chain links TRBV7-9 to TRBJ1-2; D is possibly TRBD1 (5 bases). CDR1 and CDR2 (germline): SEHNR, FQNEAQ (reference sequence). The CDR3 extends over 13 amino acids. V dropped 5 bases and J dropped 6 bases, with 13 bases sitting between them. The CDR3 DNA is TGTGCCAGCAGCGGGGCTCTTCTGGATGGCTACACCTTC. Translated: CASSGALLDGYTF.

In its sample, this clonotype was seen a few times. This chain links TRBV11-2 with TRBJ2-7; D gene uncertain. This CDR3 region has 14 residues. Trimming removed 4 bases from V and 2 bases from J, with 12 bases in between. Germline assignment: CDR1 SGHAT and CDR2 FQNNGV. Here the CDR3 reads CASSSIWFPYEQYF. DNA of the CDR3: TGTGCCAGCAGCTCAATCTGGTTCCCCTACGAGCAGTACTTC.

This clonotype was detected many times. V usage is TRBV9 and J usage is TRBJ1-1; D possibly corresponds to TRBD1 (5 bases). V gave up 0 bases and J gave up 1 base, with 7 bases separating them. Germline CDR1 and CDR2: SGDLS and YYNGEE. The CDR3 length is 14 residues. The CDR3 nucleotides are TGTGCCAGCAGCGTAGGGGGGACGAACACTGAAGCTTTCTTT. This codes for CASSVGGTNTEAFF.

This clonotype was detected only a few times. J is TRBJ1-5 and V is TRBV10-3; weak D call: TRBD1 (6 bases). Per germline, CDR1 ENHRY and CDR2 SYGVKD. This CDR3 region has 14 residues. V lost 3 bases, J lost 7 bases, and 13 bases lay in between. In nucleotides, the CDR3 is TGTGCCATCAGTGAACTCAGGGGATTACAGCCCCAGCATTTT. Its protein product is CAISELRGLQPQHF.

This clonotype was observed a few times. The chain combines TRBV28 with TRBJ2-1, with 8 bases that match TRBD1. V gave up 8 bases and J gave up 7 bases; unmatched junction bases: 7. The length of the CDR3 is 13 residues. The germline CDR1 and CDR2 sequences are MDHEN and SYDVKM. CDR3 nucleotide sequence: TGTGCCAGCCGGGGCAGGGGGCTTAATGAGCAGTTCTTC. Its translation is CASRGRGLNEQFF.

This clonotype was found a few times. In DNA, the CDR3 is TGTGCCAGCAGTTTTCCAAGGACTAGCGGCAACAATGAGCAGTTCTTC. Its protein product is CASSFPRTSGNNEQFF. The rearrangement links TRBV12-3 or TRBV12-4 to TRBJ2-1, with 10 nucleotides matching TRBD2. This CDR3 is 16 amino acids long. The J segment lost 5 bases and the V segment lost 3 bases, leaving 7 bases of the junction unmatched.

This clonotype appeared a few times. The chain has TRBV11-1 and TRBJ1-4; D is possibly TRBD1 (5 bases). Looked up from germline, CDR1 is SGHAT and CDR2 is FQDESV (reference sequence). CDR3 length equals 18 residues. Trimming took off 5 bases at V and 4 bases at J, with 23 bases between the two ends. The CDR3 spells CASSQMGRGRTINEKLFF. In nucleotides, the CDR3 is TGTGCCAGCAGCCAGATGGGACGAGGGAGAACCATTAATGAAAAACTGTTTTTT.

V is TRBV6-2 or TRBV6-3 and J is TRBJ2-1, with D maybe TRBD1 (5 bases). Trimming shortened V by 7 bases and J by 2 bases, and 15 bases separated the two germline ends. This CDR3 comprises 15 residues. Germline CDR1 reads MNHEY; CDR2 reads SVGEGT. The CDR3 DNA is TGTGCCAGCACCGGCCATAGGGGCGCCTACAATGAGCAGTTCTTC. Translation: CASTGHRGAYNEQFF.